This TCR beta chain originates from a study of blood T cell repertoires in COVID-19. As for the study in general: The United States, Italy and Spain were the sources of the acute and convalescent COVID-19 samples.

Only a few counts were recorded for this clone. Sequenced by immunoSEQ multiplex PCR; TCRdb stores in-frame clones only, minus some. The table shows roughly 190,000 clones, with 80% to 85% occurring only once. Specimen: peripheral blood. The origin of this receptor is a human donor with acute or convalescent COVID-19. The donor label of this sample is uncertain.

The CDR3 loop reads CASTNQRGGREAFF. The CDR3 nucleotides are TGTGCCAGCACCAATCAAAGAGGCGGCCGTGAAGCTTTCTTT. The rearrangement links TRBV6-5 to TRBJ1-1, with no clear D. Trimming stripped 7 bases from V and 7 bases from J, with 19 bases between. This CDR3 is built from 14 residues. Germline-derived CDR1 and CDR2 are MNHEY and SVGAGI.